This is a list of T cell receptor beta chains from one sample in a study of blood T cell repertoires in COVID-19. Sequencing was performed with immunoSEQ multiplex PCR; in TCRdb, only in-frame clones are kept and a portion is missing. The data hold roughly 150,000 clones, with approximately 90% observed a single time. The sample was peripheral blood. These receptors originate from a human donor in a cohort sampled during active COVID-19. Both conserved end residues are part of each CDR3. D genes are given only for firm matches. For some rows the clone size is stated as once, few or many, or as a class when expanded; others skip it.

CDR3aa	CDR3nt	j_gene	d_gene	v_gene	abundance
CACRVLIGNGQFF	TGTGCCTGCCGGGTCCTCATAGGTAATGGGCAGTTCTTC	TRBJ2-1	.	TRBV30	.
CASSPRAGPTLGGEQFF	TGTGCCAGCAGCCCCCGGGCGGGACCTACCTTGGGGGGTGAGCAGTTCTTC	TRBJ2-1	.	TRBV9	.
CASRGQGAGTDTQYF	TGTGCCAGCAGGGGACAGGGGGCGGGAACAGATACGCAGTATTTT	TRBJ2-3	TRBD1	TRBV6-5	.
CASSIGQGNAEAFF	TGTGCCAGTAGTATAGGACAGGGGAACGCTGAAGCTTTCTTT	TRBJ1-1	TRBD1	TRBV19	.
CASSSRDRAEKLFF	TGTGCCAGCAGCAGCCGGGACAGGGCTGAAAAACTGTTTTTT	TRBJ1-4	TRBD1	TRBV4-2	.
CAWSPGQNTEAFF	TGTGCCTGGAGTCCCGGACAGAACACTGAAGCTTTCTTT	TRBJ1-1	.	TRBV30	.
CASRRGGDYGYTF	TGTGCCAGTCGAAGAGGGGGCGACTATGGCTACACCTTC	TRBJ1-2	TRBD1	TRBV12-3/TRBV12-4	.
CASRSRDSQAFF	TGTGCCAGCAGGAGCCGGGACAGCCAAGCTTTCTTT	TRBJ1-1	TRBD1	TRBV6-5	.
CASSSRRAGLGEQYF	TGTGCCAGCAGCTCAAGAAGGGCAGGGCTGGGCGAGCAGTACTTC	TRBJ2-7	.	TRBV7-2	.
CASSRGADGELFF	TGTGCCAGCAGCCGGGGGGCCGACGGGGAGCTGTTTTTT	TRBJ2-2	.	TRBV6-5	.
CASSSPGQPTDTQYF	TGTGCCAGCAGTTCTCCGGGACAGCCCACAGATACGCAGTATTTT	TRBJ2-3	TRBD1	TRBV28	.
CASSPRDRDGYTF	TGTGCCAGCAGTCCGCGGGACAGAGATGGCTACACCTTC	TRBJ1-2	TRBD1	TRBV5-4	.
CASTRVGAGQGNTEAFF	TGTGCCAGTACTCGGGTTGGGGCAGGACAGGGAAACACTGAAGCTTTCTTT	TRBJ1-1	TRBD1	TRBV19	.
CASSRRQDDQPQHF	TGTGCCAGCAGTCGGCGACAGGATGATCAGCCCCAGCATTTT	TRBJ1-5	.	TRBV27	.
CAWSKGSSGSTGELFF	TGTGCCTGGAGTAAGGGTTCTAGCGGGAGCACCGGGGAGCTGTTTTTT	TRBJ2-2	TRBD2	TRBV30	.
CASSLMTSGEGEQYF	TGTGCCAGCAGCTTAATGACTAGCGGGGAGGGGGAGCAGTACTTC	TRBJ2-7	TRBD2	TRBV7-9	few
CASSRLGSDFEQYF	TGTGCCAGCAGTCGACTTGGGAGTGACTTCGAGCAGTACTTC	TRBJ2-7	.	TRBV11-3	.
CASSLGNRGGGATGYTF	TGTGCCAGCAGCTTAGGGAACCGAGGCGGGGGAGCGACGGGCTACACCTTC	TRBJ1-2	.	TRBV7-9	.
CASKRGSSYNEQFF	TGTGCCAGCAAGCGGGGGAGCTCCTACAATGAGCAGTTCTTC	TRBJ2-1	TRBD2	TRBV6-5	.
CATSGRVFSNQPQHF	TGTGCCACCAGCGGCCGGGTTTTTAGCAATCAGCCCCAGCATTTT	TRBJ1-5	.	TRBV15	.
CASSVAYSGELFF	TGTGCCAGCAGCGTAGCTTATTCCGGGGAGCTGTTTTTT	TRBJ2-2	.	TRBV9	.
CASSQDPRGTFF	TGTGCCAGCAGCCAAGATCCCAGGGGTACTTTCTTT	TRBJ1-1	.	TRBV3-1/TRBV3-2	.
CASSLRGEKLFF	TGTGCCAGCAGCTTGAGGGGTGAAAAACTGTTTTTT	TRBJ1-4	.	TRBV5-5	.
CASSLASTSDSYEQYF	TGTGCCAGCAGCTTAGCGAGCACTAGCGACTCCTACGAGCAGTACTTC	TRBJ2-7	TRBD2	TRBV7-2	once
CASSIARENHEQFF	TGTGCCAGTAGTATAGCCCGAGAAAACCATGAGCAGTTCTTC	TRBJ2-1	.	TRBV19	few
CASRGAGLPSYEQYF	TGTGCCAGCAGGGGGGCAGGGCTCCCGTCCTACGAGCAGTACTTC	TRBJ2-7	.	TRBV11-2	.
CASSYTGVAEAFF	TGTGCCAGCAGTTACACAGGGGTCGCTGAAGCTTTCTTT	TRBJ1-1	TRBD1	TRBV6-2/TRBV6-3	.
CASSQDLTGGYEQYF	TGCGCCAGCAGCCAAGATTTGACAGGGGGCTACGAGCAGTACTTC	TRBJ2-7	TRBD1	TRBV4-1	.
CASHRTGDGYTF	TGTGCCAGCCACCGGACAGGGGATGGCTACACCTTC	TRBJ1-2	TRBD1	TRBV6-5	.
CASKRFNEQFF	TGTGCCTCTAAACGTTTTAATGAGCAGTTCTTC	TRBJ2-1	.	TRBV15	.
CATSDSTSSNQPQHF	TGTGCCACCAGTGATAGCACGAGTAGCAATCAGCCCCAGCATTTT	TRBJ1-5	.	TRBV24-1	.
CASRWTDATEAFF	TGTGCCAGCAGATGGACAGATGCAACTGAAGCTTTCTTT	TRBJ1-1	.	TRBV12-3/TRBV12-4	.
CASSWGTGVDTGELFF	TGTGCCAGCAGTTGGGGGACAGGGGTTGACACCGGGGAGCTGTTTTTT	TRBJ2-2	TRBD1	TRBV6-6	.
CASSTRGESTEAFF	TGTGCCAGCAGCACCCGGGGGGAGAGCACTGAAGCTTTCTTT	TRBJ1-1	.	TRBV9	.
CASSFSGVAEETQYF	TGTGCCAGCAGCTTTAGCGGGGTCGCGGAAGAGACCCAGTACTTC	TRBJ2-5	TRBD2	TRBV7-8	.